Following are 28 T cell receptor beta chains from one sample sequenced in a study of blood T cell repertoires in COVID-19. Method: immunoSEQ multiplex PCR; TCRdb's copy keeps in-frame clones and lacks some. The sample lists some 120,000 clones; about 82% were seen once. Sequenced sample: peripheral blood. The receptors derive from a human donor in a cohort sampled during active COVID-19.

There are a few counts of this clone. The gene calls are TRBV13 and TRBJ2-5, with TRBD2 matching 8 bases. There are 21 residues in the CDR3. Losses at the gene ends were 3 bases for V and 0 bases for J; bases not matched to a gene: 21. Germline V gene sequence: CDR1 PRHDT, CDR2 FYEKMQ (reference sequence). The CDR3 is CASSFLSVGSSGPPYQETQYF. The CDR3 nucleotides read TGTGCCAGCAGCTTTTTATCCGTAGGGTCTAGCGGGCCCCCGTACCAAGAGACCCAGTACTTC. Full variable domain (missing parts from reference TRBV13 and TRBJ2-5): AAGVIQSPRHLIKEKRETATLKCYPIPRHDTVYWYQQGPGQDPQFLISFYEKMQSDKGSIPDRFSAQQFSDYHSELNMSSLELGDSALYFCASSFLSVGSSGPPYQETQYFGPGTRLLVL.

The CDR3 protein is CASSLTGQGALYGYTF. In DNA form, the CDR3 reads TGTGCCAGCAGCCTGACCGGACAGGGGGCATTATATGGCTACACCTTC. V is TRBV5-8 and J is TRBJ1-2; TRBD1 matches at 11 bases. Germline CDR1 is SGHTS and CDR2 is YDEGEE. The V gene end was trimmed by 4 bases and the J gene end by 5 bases; junction bases not matched to a gene: 10. This CDR3 is built from 16 residues.

This CDR3 is CASSQRGRGDTGELFF. The CDR3 DNA follows: TGTGCCAGCAGCCAAAGGGGGAGGGGAGACACCGGGGAGCTGTTTTTT. The gene calls are TRBV3-1 (or the pseudogene TRBV3-2) and TRBJ2-2; D possibly corresponds to TRBD2 (7 bases). CDR3 length: 16 residues. V lost 2 bases, J lost 3 bases, and 13 bases lay in between. CDR1 is LGHDT and CDR2 is YNNKEL in the germline V gene (reference sequence).

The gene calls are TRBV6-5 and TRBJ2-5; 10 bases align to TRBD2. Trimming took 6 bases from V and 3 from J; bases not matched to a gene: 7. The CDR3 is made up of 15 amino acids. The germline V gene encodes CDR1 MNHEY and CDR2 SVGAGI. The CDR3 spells CASRRYSGREETQYF. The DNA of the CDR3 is TGTGCCAGCAGGCGGTACAGCGGGAGGGAAGAGACCCAGTACTTC.

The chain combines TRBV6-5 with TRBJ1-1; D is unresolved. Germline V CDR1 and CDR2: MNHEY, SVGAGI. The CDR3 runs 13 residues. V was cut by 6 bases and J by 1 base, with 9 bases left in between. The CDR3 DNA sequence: TGTGCCAGCAGCCTTAGCGGGAACACTGAAGCTTTCTTT. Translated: CASSLSGNTEAFF.

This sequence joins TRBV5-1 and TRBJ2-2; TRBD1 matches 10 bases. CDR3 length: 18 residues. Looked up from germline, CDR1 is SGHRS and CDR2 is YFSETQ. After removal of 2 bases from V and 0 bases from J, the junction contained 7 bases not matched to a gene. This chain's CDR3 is CASSLRDRGPTNTGELFF. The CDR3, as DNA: TGCGCCAGCAGCTTACGGGACAGGGGTCCAACGAACACCGGGGAGCTGTTTTTT.

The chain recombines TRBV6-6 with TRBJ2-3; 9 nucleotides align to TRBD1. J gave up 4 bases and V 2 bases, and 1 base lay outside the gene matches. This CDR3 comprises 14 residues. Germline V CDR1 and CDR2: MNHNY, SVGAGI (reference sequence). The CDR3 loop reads CASSYRDRADTQYF. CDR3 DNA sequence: TGTGCCAGCAGTTACCGGGACAGGGCAGATACGCAGTATTTT.

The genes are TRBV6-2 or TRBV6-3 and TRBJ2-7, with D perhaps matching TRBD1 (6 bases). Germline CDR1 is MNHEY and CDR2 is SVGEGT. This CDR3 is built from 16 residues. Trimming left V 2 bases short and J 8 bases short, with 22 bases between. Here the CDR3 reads CASSYPRDMGFEQQYF. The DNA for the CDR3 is TGTGCCAGCAGTTACCCCAGGGACATGGGATTCGAGCAGCAGTACTTC.

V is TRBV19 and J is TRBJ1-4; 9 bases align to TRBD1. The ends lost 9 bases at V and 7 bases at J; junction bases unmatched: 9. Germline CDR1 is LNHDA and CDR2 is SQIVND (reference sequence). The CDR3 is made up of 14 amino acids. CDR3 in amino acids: CASRTGGEGEKLFF. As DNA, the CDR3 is TGTGCCAGCCGCACAGGGGGCGAGGGTGAAAAACTGTTTTTT.

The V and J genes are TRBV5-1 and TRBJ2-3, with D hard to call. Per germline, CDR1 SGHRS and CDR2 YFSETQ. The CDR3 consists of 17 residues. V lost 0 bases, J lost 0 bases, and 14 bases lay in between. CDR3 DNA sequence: TGCGCCAGCAGCTTGGTGTCGGTCTCCGATAGCACAGATACGCAGTATTTT. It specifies CASSLVSVSDSTDTQYF.

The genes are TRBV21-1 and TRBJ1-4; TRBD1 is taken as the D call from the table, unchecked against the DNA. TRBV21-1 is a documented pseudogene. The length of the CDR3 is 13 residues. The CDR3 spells CASSDNRGGKLFF. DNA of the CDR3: TGTGCCAGCAGCGATAACAGGGGCGGGAAACTGTTTTTT.

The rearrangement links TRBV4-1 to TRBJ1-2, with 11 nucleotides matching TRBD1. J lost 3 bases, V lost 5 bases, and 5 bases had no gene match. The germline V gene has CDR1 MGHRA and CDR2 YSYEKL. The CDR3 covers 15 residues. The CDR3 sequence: CASSKGQGADYGYTF. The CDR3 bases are TGCGCCAGCAGCAAAGGACAGGGGGCGGACTATGGCTACACCTTC.

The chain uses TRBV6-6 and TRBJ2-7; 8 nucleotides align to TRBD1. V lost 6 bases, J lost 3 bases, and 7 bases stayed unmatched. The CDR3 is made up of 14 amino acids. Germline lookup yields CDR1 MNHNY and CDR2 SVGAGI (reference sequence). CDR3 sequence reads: CASSLGQGRYEQYF. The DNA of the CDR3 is TGTGCCAGCAGCCTCGGACAGGGACGCTACGAGCAGTACTTC.

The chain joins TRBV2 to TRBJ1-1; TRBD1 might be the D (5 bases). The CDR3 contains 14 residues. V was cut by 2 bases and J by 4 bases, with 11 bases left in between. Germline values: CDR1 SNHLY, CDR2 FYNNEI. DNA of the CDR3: TGTGCCAGCAGTGAACGGGGGAGGGCCACTGAAGCTTTCTTT. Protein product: CASSERGRATEAFF.

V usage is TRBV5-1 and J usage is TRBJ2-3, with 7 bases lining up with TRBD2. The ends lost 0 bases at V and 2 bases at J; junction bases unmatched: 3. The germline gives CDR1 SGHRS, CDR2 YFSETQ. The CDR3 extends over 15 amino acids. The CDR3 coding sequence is TGCGCCAGCAGCTTGGGGCTAGCGGACACAGATACGCAGTATTTT. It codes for CASSLGLADTDTQYF.

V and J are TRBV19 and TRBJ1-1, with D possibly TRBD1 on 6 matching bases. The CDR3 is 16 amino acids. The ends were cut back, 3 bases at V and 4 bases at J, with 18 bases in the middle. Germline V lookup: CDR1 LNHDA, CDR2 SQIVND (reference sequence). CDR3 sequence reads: CASSILETRGGTEAFF. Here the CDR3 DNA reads TGTGCCAGTAGTATCTTAGAGACTCGAGGGGGCACTGAAGCTTTCTTT.

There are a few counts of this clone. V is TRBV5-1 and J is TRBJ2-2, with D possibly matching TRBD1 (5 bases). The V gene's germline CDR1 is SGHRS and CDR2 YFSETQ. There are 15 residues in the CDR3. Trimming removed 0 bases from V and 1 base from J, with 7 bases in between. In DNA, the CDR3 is TGCGCCAGCAGCTTGGCCGGACAGAACACCGGGGAGCTGTTTTTT. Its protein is CASSLAGQNTGELFF.

CDR3: CASSLASAGELFF. CDR3 coding DNA: TGCGCCAGCAGCTTGGCCAGCGCGGGGGAGCTGTTTTTT. The V call is TRBV5-1, the J call TRBJ2-2; the D is unclear. This CDR3 is 13 amino acids long. Germline values: CDR1 SGHRS, CDR2 YFSETQ. V lost 0 bases to trimming and J lost 8 bases, with 8 bases between them.

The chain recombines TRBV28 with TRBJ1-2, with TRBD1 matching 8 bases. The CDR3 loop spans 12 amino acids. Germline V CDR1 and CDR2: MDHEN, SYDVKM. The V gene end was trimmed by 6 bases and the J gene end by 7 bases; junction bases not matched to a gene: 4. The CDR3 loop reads CASSQGAFGYTF. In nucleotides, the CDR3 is TGTGCCAGCAGCCAGGGGGCGTTTGGCTACACCTTC.

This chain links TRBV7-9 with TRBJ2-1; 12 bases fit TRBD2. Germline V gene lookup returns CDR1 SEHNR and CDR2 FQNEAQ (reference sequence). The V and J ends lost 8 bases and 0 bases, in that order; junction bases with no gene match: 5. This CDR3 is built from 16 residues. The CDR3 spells CASLRTSGISYNEQFF. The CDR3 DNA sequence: TGTGCCAGCCTTCGGACTAGCGGGATCTCCTACAATGAGCAGTTCTTC. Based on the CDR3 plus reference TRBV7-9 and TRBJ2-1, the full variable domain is DTGVSQNPRHKITKRGQNVTFRCDPISEHNRLYWYRQTLGQGPEFLTYFQNEAQLEKSRLLSDRFSAERPKGSFSTLEIQRTEQGDSAMYLCASLRTSGISYNEQFFGPGTRLTVL.

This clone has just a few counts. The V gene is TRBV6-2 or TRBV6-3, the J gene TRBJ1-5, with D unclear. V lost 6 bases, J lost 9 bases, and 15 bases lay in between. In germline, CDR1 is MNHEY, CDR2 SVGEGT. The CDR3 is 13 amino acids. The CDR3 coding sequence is TGTGCCAGCAGCAAAGGGAGGCCCACGCCCCAGCATTTT. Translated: CASSKGRPTPQHF.

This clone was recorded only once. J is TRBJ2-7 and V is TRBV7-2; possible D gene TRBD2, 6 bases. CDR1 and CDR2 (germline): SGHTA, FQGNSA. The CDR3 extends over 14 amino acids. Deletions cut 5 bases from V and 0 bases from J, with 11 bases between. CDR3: CASSDGGSSYEQYF. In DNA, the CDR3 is TGTGCCAGCAGCGATGGGGGGAGCTCCTACGAGCAGTACTTC.

CDR3 nucleotides: TGTGCCAGCTCACCATATGGGGAGATGGGACAGCCCCAGCATTTT. Translation: CASSPYGEMGQPQHF. V usage is TRBV18 and J usage is TRBJ1-5; D is unclear. The CDR3 extends over 15 amino acids. Trimming took 2 bases from V and 7 from J, leaving 15 bases between them. Germline values: CDR1 KGHSH, CDR2 LQKENI.

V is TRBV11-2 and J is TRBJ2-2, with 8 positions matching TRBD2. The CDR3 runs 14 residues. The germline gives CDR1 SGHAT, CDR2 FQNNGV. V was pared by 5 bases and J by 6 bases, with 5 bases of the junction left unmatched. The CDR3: CASSNQAGAGELFF. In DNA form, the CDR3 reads TGTGCCAGCAGCAACCAAGCGGGAGCCGGGGAGCTGTTTTTT.

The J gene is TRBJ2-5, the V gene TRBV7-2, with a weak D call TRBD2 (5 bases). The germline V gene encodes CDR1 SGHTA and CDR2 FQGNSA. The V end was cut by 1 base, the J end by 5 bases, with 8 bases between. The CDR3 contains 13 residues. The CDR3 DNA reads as TGTGCCAGCAGCTTAGGGTGGAGGGAGACCCAGTACTTC. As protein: CASSLGWRETQYF.

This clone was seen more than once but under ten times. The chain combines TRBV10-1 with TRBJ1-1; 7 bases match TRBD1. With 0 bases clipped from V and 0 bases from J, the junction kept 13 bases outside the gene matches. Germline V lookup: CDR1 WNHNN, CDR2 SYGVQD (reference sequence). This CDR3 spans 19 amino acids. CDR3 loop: CASSESINWSGGLNTEAFF. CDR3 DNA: TGCGCCAGCAGTGAGTCGATAAACTGGTCAGGGGGACTGAACACTGAAGCTTTCTTT.

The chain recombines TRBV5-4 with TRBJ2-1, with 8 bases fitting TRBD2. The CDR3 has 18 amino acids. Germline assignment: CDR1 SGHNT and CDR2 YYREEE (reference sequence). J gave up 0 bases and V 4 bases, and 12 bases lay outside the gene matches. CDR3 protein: CASSAGLAGLSSYNEQFF. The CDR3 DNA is TGTGCCAGCAGCGCGGGCCTAGCGGGCCTGAGCTCCTACAATGAGCAGTTCTTC.

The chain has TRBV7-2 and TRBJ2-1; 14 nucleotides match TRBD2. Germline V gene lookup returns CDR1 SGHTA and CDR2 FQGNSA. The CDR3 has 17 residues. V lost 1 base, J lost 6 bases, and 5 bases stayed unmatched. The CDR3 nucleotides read TGTGCCAGCAGCTTAGGACTAGCGGGAGGGCCGGGCAATGAGCAGTTCTTC. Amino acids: CASSLGLAGGPGNEQFF. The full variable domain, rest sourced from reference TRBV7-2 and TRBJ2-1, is GAGVSQSPSNKVTEKGKDVELRCDPISGHTALYWYRQSLGQGLEFLIYFQGNSAPDKSGLPSDRFSAERTGGSVSTLTIQRTQQEDSAVYLCASSLGLAGGPGNEQFFGPGTRLTVL.